One T cell receptor beta chain is described in this entry. Its antigen is currently not known. Germline and junction disagree at one end, which may indicate a read error. The TCR beta CDR3 region was amplified from genomic DNA by two rounds of multiplex PCR. The first PCR round used primers specific to each TRBV and TRBJ gene, and the primer sequences were filed in Chinese patent CN105087789A. The second PCR round used universal primers. The Roche High Pure PCR Template Preparation Kit was used to extract genomic DNA from the frozen PBMCs. Libraries were sequenced paired-end with 151 bp reads on an Illumina HiSeq 3000. Concerning the study's data processing: CutAdapt was used to discard raw reads that did not contain the multiplex PCR primer sequences. High-quality paired reads were merged into contigs with PEAR. By aligning each contig to reference sequences, MiXCR assigned the TRB V, D and J gene segments to that contig. CDR3 sequences were clustered by base quality and sequence similarity to remove sequencing errors. Diversity was calculated as Shannon entropy divided by the natural log of the number of productive TCR sequences. Clonality was computed as one minus the ratio of Shannon entropy to the natural log of the number of unique clonotypes. The Youden index of ROC curves was used to select progression-free survival cut-offs for repertoire metrics, and analyses were performed in R 3.5.3. TCRdb handled the public reads itself, with Q25 trimming in fastp and clone calling in MiXCR, and kept productive beta chains. CDR3 protein sequences are deduplicated, and each keeps its most common genes and DNA. What appears here as the V and J calls and clone size reflects TCRdb's work, not the paper's. Present in this sample are approximately 13,000 distinct CDR3 sequences, about half of which were seen just once. The ten largest clones represent roughly 40% of the sample.

The source of the sample is a study of prognosis after radiotherapy for stage I lung cancer listed by TCRdb under 2021. Study-wide context: About 20 stage I NSCLC patients were enrolled in Nanjing, China, between 2018 and January 2019. A total of 40 or so blood samples from some 19 patients were sequenced, with one sample obtained before and one obtained after SBRT for each patient. Peripheral blood TCR beta repertoires were profiled in stage I NSCLC patients before and after stereotactic body radiotherapy, and the repertoires were related to distant failure. Using image-guided IMRT or VMAT, SBRT was delivered in 3 to 5 fractions at a biologically effective dose of at least 100 Gy. About 20% of the 19 patients developed distant metastases after SBRT, at a median of around 7 months; the other 15 showed no significant progression. There were fewer than 15 patients with newly diagnosed primary stage I lung tumors and about five patients with oligometastatic NSCLC after surgical resection of the primary tumor. On tumor histology, over 10 patients had adenocarcinoma and several had squamous cell carcinoma. Every patient was deemed medically inoperable, over 10 because of comorbidities and 7 because they refused surgery. No patient received concurrent therapy alongside SBRT. The cohort comprised 13 men and roughly 6 women with a median age of almost 75 years, ranging from roughly 53 to 85 years. Beyond this particular receptor, the publication reports: Post-SBRT Shannon entropy and its change from baseline were lower in patients who developed distant metastases; baseline Shannon entropy was not associated with metastases. After SBRT, the count of unique TCR clones dropped from a median of roughly 9,700 beforehand to roughly 7,000 afterward (Wilcoxon paired P=0.011). The study was limited by its small cohort and short follow-up, and the findings require independent validation. TRBV and TRBJ usage frequencies reportedly differed by metastasis status, in two V genes at baseline and in under 10 V and two J genes after SBRT. No adjustment for multiple comparisons was applied to any of the reported P values. Tumor specificity of expanded TCR clones was not determined.

All patients had node-negative disease on CT and PET/CT, and none had a history of other malignancies or prior chemotherapy or radiotherapy. At each of the two time points, roughly 6.5 milliliters of peripheral venous blood were collected into EDTA tubes. Ficoll-Paque Plus density-gradient centrifugation was used to isolate PBMCs. Right after collection, samples were placed at -80 degrees C and kept there until analysis. The CDR3 has 17 amino acids, counting the end cysteine and phenylalanine. Just CDR3 DNA is preserved here, 51 bases in frame from base 1. Rearrangement joined TRBV12-3 or TRBV12-4 to TRBJ2-2; a confident D gene designation cannot be given. The sequencing here drew on PBMCs, taken before or after stereotactic body radiation therapy (not recorded which). The receptor was derived from a donor over 45 with non-small cell lung cancer. The CDR3 region reads CAISFDVGRPNTGELFF. In nucleotide form, the sequence is TGTGCCATCAGTTTTGACGTTGGGCGGCCGAACACCGGGGAGCTGTTTTTT.